Listed below are T cell receptor beta chains from one sample, sequenced in a study of T cells in Graves' hyperthyroidism and ophthalmopathy. A single record per CDR3 protein comes from TCRdb applying MiXCR to the multiplex PCR reads. Here the sample spans 500,000 to 600,000 distinct CDR3 sequences, approximately 49% being singletons. The sample was peripheral blood or thyroid tissue (not recorded which). The receptor source for this set is an adult woman with Graves' disease, either hyperthyroidism or ophthalmopathy (not recorded which). CDR3s include the opening cysteine and the closing phenylalanine or tryptophan. Fields, in order: clone size, D gene, V gene, J gene, CDR3 protein, CDR3 DNA. A D gene is named only where the DNA matches it firmly. Some rows have no size entry. The others give once, few or many, or a class for an expanded clone.

size: many; D: .; V: TRBV7-2; J: TRBJ2-2; CDR3: CASSLEVWRGTGELFF; DNA: TGTGCCAGCAGCCTAGAGGTCTGGAGGGGCACCGGGGAGCTGTTTTTT
size: .; D: .; V: TRBV5-5; J: TRBJ2-5; CDR3: CASSFSGTGRETQYF; DNA: TGTGCCAGCAGCTTTAGCGGGACAGGGCGAGAGACCCAGTACTTC
size: .; D: .; V: TRBV7-3; J: TRBJ1-6; CDR3: CASSLLGENSPLHF; DNA: TGTGCCAGCAGCTTGCTGGGGGAGAATTCACCCCTCCACTTT
size: many; D: TRBD1; V: TRBV9; J: TRBJ1-6; CDR3: CASSGGDRGSPLHF; DNA: TGTGCCAGCAGTGGAGGGGACAGGGGATCACCCCTCCACTTT
size: once; D: TRBD1; V: TRBV5-4; J: TRBJ1-5; CDR3: CASSSTGAGVEQPQHF; DNA: TGTGCCAGCAGCTCCACAGGGGCAGGGGTGGAGCAGCCCCAGCATTTT
size: many; D: .; V: TRBV30; J: TRBJ2-7; CDR3: CAWSRVDGTYEQYF; DNA: TGTGCCTGGAGTCGGGTCGACGGAACCTACGAGCAGTACTTC
size: .; D: TRBD1; V: TRBV20-1; J: TRBJ1-2; CDR3: CSAVQGAGGYTF; DNA: TGCAGTGCCGTCCAGGGGGCTGGAGGCTACACCTTC
size: .; D: TRBD1; V: TRBV7-9; J: TRBJ2-7; CDR3: CASSQMRQGQKIYEQYF; DNA: TGTGCCAGCAGCCAAATGCGGCAGGGACAGAAGATCTACGAGCAGTACTTC
size: .; D: .; V: TRBV9; J: TRBJ1-1; CDR3: CASSFYWTVNTEAFF; DNA: TGTGCCAGCAGCTTTTACTGGACCGTGAACACTGAAGCTTTCTTT
size: few; D: TRBD1; V: TRBV7-9; J: TRBJ2-6; CDR3: CASSRGTGAYVLTF; DNA: TGTGCCAGCAGCCGCGGGACAGGGGCCTACGTCCTGACTTTC
size: many; D: .; V: TRBV29-1; J: TRBJ2-7; CDR3: CSEEGLNYEQYF; DNA: TGCAGCGAGGAGGGGCTTAACTACGAGCAGTACTTC
size: many; D: .; V: TRBV5-1; J: TRBJ2-2; CDR3: CASSPTRGNTGELFF; DNA: TGCGCCAGCAGCCCGACTAGGGGGAACACCGGGGAGCTGTTTTTT
size: many; D: .; V: TRBV9; J: TRBJ2-7; CDR3: CASSVATGGGYEQYF; DNA: TGTGCCAGCAGCGTAGCTACGGGCGGAGGCTACGAGCAGTACTTC
size: .; D: .; V: TRBV6-5; J: TRBJ2-7; CDR3: CASSYSDIHEQYF; DNA: TGTGCCAGCAGTTACTCGGACATTCACGAGCAGTACTTC
size: many; D: .; V: TRBV11-2; J: TRBJ1-3; CDR3: CASERITSTGNTIYF; DNA: TGTGCCAGCGAAAGGATTACCTCCACGGGAAACACCATATATTTT
size: many; D: .; V: TRBV11-2; J: TRBJ2-7; CDR3: CASSLGNRDEQYF; DNA: TGTGCCAGCAGCTTAGGGAACAGGGACGAGCAGTACTTC
size: .; D: .; V: TRBV10-2; J: TRBJ2-7; CDR3: CASGVSSPYEQYF; DNA: TGCGCCAGCGGGGTTTCCTCTCCCTACGAGCAGTACTTC
size: once; D: .; V: TRBV2; J: TRBJ1-4; CDR3: CASSERSGPNEKLFF; DNA: TGTGCCAGCAGTGAACGGTCCGGGCCTAATGAAAAACTGTTTTTT
size: .; D: .; V: TRBV7-2; J: TRBJ2-5; CDR3: CASSAPGGEAQYF; DNA: TGTGCCAGCAGCGCCCCCGGGGGCGAGGCCCAGTACTTC
size: few; D: TRBD1; V: TRBV10-1; J: TRBJ2-3; CDR3: CASSEWQGAPDTQYF; DNA: TGCGCCAGCAGTGAGTGGCAGGGGGCGCCTGATACGCAGTATTTT
size: .; D: .; V: TRBV7-2; J: TRBJ1-6; CDR3: CASSLVPLGNSPLHF; DNA: TGTGCCAGCAGCTTAGTTCCCCTGGGAAATTCACCCCTCCACTTT
size: .; D: TRBD1; V: TRBV7-2; J: TRBJ1-2; CDR3: CASSFGTGKYGYTF; DNA: TGTGCCAGCAGCTTCGGGACAGGAAAGTATGGCTACACCTTC
size: once; D: .; V: TRBV29-1; J: TRBJ2-7; CDR3: CSVEVADLYEQYF; DNA: TGCAGCGTTGAGGTGGCGGATCTCTACGAGCAGTACTTC
size: .; D: .; V: TRBV7-6; J: TRBJ1-2; CDR3: CASSPSREFNYGYTF; DNA: TGTGCCAGCAGCCCTAGTAGGGAGTTCAACTATGGCTACACCTTC
size: many; D: .; V: TRBV19; J: TRBJ1-6; CDR3: CASSMAGSSYNSPLHF; DNA: TGTGCCAGTAGTATGGCCGGGAGCTCCTATAATTCACCCCTCCACTTT
size: once; D: .; V: TRBV30; J: TRBJ1-6; CDR3: CAWSGRNSPLHF; DNA: TGTGCCTGGAGTGGACGGAATTCACCCCTCCACTTT
size: .; D: TRBD2; V: TRBV7-3; J: TRBJ2-2; CDR3: CASSLVAGASTGELFF; DNA: TGTGCCAGCAGCTTAGTGGCGGGAGCAAGCACCGGGGAGCTGTTTTTT
size: .; D: .; V: TRBV29-1; J: TRBJ2-7; CDR3: CSVRVDLHEQYF; DNA: TGCAGCGTACGGGTGGACTTGCACGAGCAGTACTTC
size: .; D: .; V: TRBV10-3; J: TRBJ1-1; CDR3: CAIRTGNTEAFF; DNA: TGTGCCATCAGAACAGGGAACACTGAAGCTTTCTTT
size: many; D: TRBD1; V: TRBV6-5; J: TRBJ1-2; CDR3: CASRPDRDANYGYTF; DNA: TGTGCCAGCAGGCCCGACAGGGACGCTAACTATGGCTACACCTTC
size: .; D: .; V: TRBV20-1; J: TRBJ1-1; CDR3: CSAEAGDTEAFF; DNA: TGCAGTGCAGAGGCGGGAGACACTGAAGCTTTCTTT
size: few; D: .; V: TRBV5-1; J: TRBJ2-7; CDR3: CASSLMGARNYEQYF; DNA: TGCGCCAGCAGCTTGATGGGGGCAAGGAACTACGAGCAGTACTTC
size: .; D: .; V: TRBV5-1; J: TRBJ2-7; CDR3: CASSTPRGHEQYF; DNA: TGTGCCAGCAGCACCCCACGGGGCCACGAGCAGTACTTC
size: .; D: .; V: TRBV6-5; J: TRBJ2-5; CDR3: CASSYSGVGFQETQYF; DNA: TGTGCCAGCAGTTACTCAGGCGTAGGCTTCCAAGAGACCCAGTACTTC
size: many; D: TRBD2; V: TRBV20-1; J: TRBJ2-5; CDR3: CSPTRGANVQETQYF; DNA: TGCAGCCCCACGCGGGGGGCAAACGTACAAGAGACCCAGTACTTC
size: many; D: .; V: TRBV7-9; J: TRBJ2-7; CDR3: CASSGVGHEQYF; DNA: TGTGCCAGCAGCGGCGTTGGGCACGAGCAGTACTTC
size: few; D: .; V: TRBV7-2; J: TRBJ2-7; CDR3: CASSLVSDEQYF; DNA: TGTGCCAGCAGCTTAGTTTCGGATGAGCAGTACTTC
size: .; D: TRBD1; V: TRBV29-1; J: TRBJ2-7; CDR3: CSVEGGQVAEQYF; DNA: TGCAGCGTTGAAGGGGGACAGGTTGCCGAGCAGTACTTC
size: .; D: .; V: TRBV29-1; J: TRBJ1-5; CDR3: CSVVQYGQPQHF; DNA: TGCAGCGTTGTCCAATACGGCCAGCCCCAGCATTTT
size: many; D: .; V: TRBV10-3; J: TRBJ1-2; CDR3: CAISDIGADYGYTF; DNA: TGTGCCATTAGTGATATAGGGGCGGACTATGGCTACACCTTC
size: .; D: .; V: TRBV20-1; J: TRBJ1-1; CDR3: CSAYTDAVVNTEAFF; DNA: TGCAGTGCTTATACGGACGCGGTGGTAAACACTGAAGCTTTCTTT
size: few; D: .; V: TRBV10-3; J: TRBJ2-7; CDR3: CAISEGDNEQYF; DNA: TGTGCCATCAGTGAGGGGGACAACGAGCAGTACTTC
size: .; D: TRBD1; V: TRBV13; J: TRBJ1-2; CDR3: CASLDRDPGYTF; DNA: TGTGCCAGCCTTGACAGGGATCCTGGCTACACCTTC
size: many; D: .; V: TRBV14; J: TRBJ1-1; CDR3: CASSQAPRVNTEAFF; DNA: TGTGCCAGCAGCCAAGCTCCAAGGGTGAACACTGAAGCTTTCTTT
size: many; D: TRBD1; V: TRBV5-4; J: TRBJ1-1; CDR3: CASSSTPRDRDRSEAFF; DNA: TGTGCCAGCAGCTCAACACCCCGGGACAGGGATCGGTCTGAAGCTTTCTTT
size: .; D: .; V: TRBV7-9; J: TRBJ2-2; CDR3: CASSLVNPNTGELFF; DNA: TGTGCCAGCAGCTTAGTGAATCCGAACACCGGGGAGCTGTTTTTT